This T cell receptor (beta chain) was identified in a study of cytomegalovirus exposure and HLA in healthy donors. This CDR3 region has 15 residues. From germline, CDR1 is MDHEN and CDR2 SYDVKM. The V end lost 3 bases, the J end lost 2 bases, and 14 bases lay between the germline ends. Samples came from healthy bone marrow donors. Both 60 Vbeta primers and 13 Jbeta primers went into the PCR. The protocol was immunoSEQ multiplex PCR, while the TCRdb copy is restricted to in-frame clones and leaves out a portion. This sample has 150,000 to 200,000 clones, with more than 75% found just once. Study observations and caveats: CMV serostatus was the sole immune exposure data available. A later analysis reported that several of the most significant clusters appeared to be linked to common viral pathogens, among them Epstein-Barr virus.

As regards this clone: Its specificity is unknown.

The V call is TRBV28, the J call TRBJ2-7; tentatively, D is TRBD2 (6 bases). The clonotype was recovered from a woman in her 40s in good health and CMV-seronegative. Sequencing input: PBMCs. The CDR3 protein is CASSLGGSSTYEQYF. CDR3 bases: TGTGCCAGCAGTTTGGGGGGATCGAGCACCTACGAGCAGTACTTC. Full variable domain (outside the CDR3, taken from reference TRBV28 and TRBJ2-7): DVKVTQSSRYLVKRTGEKVFLECVQDMDHENMFWYRQDPGLGLRLIYFSYDVKMKEKGDIPEGYSVSREKKERFSLILESASTNQTSMYLCASSLGGSSTYEQYFGPGTRLTVT.